This T cell receptor (beta chain) stems from a study of T-cell reconstitution after alpha-beta-depleted transplantation in children (dated by TCRdb to the mid-2010s). Background on the whole study: Using TCR repertoire profiling, the study followed T-cell immune reconstitution in a quantitative way in children after TCRalphabeta/CD19-depleted allogeneic hematopoietic cell transplantation.

The CDR3 spans 14 residues, from the cysteine through the phenylalanine. The entry retains the CDR3 DNA only, 42 bases that are in frame from base 1. V was cut back by 2 bases and J by 2 bases, leaving a gap of 7 bases between them. Taken from the germline V gene, the CDR1 and CDR2 loops are MGHDK and SYGVNS. A word on this clonotype: It lacks a known antigen. No much larger clone exists at a distance of one base, and base qualities are not known.

To prepare the library, PCR was applied. Sequencing took place on an Illumina HiSeq 2500. TCR library preparation used molecular barcoding, with unique molecular identifiers applied to normalize quantification of the TCRbeta repertoire. TCRdb reanalyzed the raw reads on its own, using fastp at Q25 for trimming and MiXCR for clone calling, and kept in-frame beta chains. A single entry per CDR3 protein holds the most common genes and DNA from its merged rows. The table for this sample lists under 450,000 distinct CDR3 sequences; 16% of them were counted only once. Together, the top ten hold 25% to 30% of the sample. Results the study describes overall, beyond this receptor: The frequencies of hyperexpanded clones fell over the following months, and after one year, T-cell counts and TCRbeta diversity were mostly attributed to newly produced T cells. In some patients, the high TCRbeta diversity seen at day 60 was put down to recipient T cells and intrathymic progenitors that had survived conditioning. The apparently early alphabetaT-cell count recovery about two months after transplant was reportedly dependent on only several hundred rapidly expanded clones derived from non-depleted graft cells.

The sample's treatment or condition label, decoded: allogeneic hematopoietic cell transplantation with graft depleted of TCRalphabeta T cells and CD19 B cells. The children who served as transplant recipients had been given grafts of TCRalphabeta/CD19-depleted allogeneic hematopoietic cells. This clonotype was obtained from a boy in the first two years of life who had a stem cell transplant for Wiskott-Aldrich syndrome, so the T cells may come from the graft donor. Sequencing used PBMCs, mostly from graft donor cells, obtained 360 days after TCRalphabeta/CD19-depleted stem cell transplant. The chain is assembled from TRBV25-1 and TRBJ2-1; the D gene cannot be resolved reliably. The nucleotides read TGTGCCAGCAGTGAACGTTTTGCCTACAATGAGCAGTTCTTC. It codes for CASSERFAYNEQFF.